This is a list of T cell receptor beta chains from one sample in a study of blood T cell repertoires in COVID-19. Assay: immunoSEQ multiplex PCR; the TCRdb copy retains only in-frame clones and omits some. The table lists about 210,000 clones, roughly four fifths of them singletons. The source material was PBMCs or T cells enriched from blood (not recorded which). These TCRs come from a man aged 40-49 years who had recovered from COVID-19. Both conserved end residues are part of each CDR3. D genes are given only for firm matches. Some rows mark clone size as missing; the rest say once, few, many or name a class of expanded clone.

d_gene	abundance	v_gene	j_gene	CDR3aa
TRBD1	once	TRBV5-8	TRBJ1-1	CASSLYRGRNTEAFF
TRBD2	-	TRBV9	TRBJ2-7	CASSEQTSGIAYEQYF
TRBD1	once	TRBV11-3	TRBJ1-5	CASNRGTSGNQPQHF
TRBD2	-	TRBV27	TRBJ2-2	CASSLLAGRGTGELFF
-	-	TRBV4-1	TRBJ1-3	CASSQGGLGGNTIYF
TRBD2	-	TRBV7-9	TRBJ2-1	CASSPRAGKGLF
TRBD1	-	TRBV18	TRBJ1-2	CASSLGQGNYGYTF
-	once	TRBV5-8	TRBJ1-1	CASSLDGYNTEAFF
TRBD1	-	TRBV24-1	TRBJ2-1	CATSDPRQGLNNEQFF
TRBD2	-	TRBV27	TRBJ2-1	CASSPGVSGRAGAYNEQFF
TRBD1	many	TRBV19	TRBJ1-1	CASSIVGTGGLRTEAFF
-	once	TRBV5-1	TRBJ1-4	CASSYVGRTNEKLFF
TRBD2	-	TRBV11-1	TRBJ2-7	CASSFSGSLYEQYF
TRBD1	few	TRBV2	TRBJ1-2	CASFIGQGIYGYTF
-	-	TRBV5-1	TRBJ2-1	CASSLAGDTYNEQFF
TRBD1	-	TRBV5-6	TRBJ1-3	CASSGRDRVNTIYF
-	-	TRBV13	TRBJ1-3	CASSLSAGASGNTIYF
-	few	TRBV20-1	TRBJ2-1	CSAPLVREQFF
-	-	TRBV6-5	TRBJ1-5	CASSYSGQTNQPQHF
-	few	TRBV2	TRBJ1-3	CASRGQGHRNTIYF
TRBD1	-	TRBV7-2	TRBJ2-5	CASSLGTGSRTQYF
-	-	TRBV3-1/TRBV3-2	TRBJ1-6	CASSQDTRDNSPLHF
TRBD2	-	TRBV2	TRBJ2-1	CASGLAPLSEQFF
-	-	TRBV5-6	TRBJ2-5	CASSLRGAETQYF
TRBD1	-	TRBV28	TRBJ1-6	CASSPLGQGRSSPLHF
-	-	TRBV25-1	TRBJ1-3	CASSEYGGTSGNTIYF
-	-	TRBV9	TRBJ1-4	CASSVGTGRNEKLFF
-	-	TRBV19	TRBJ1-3	CASGAGASGNTIYF
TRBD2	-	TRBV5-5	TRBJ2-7	CASSLVPGGVSGEQYF
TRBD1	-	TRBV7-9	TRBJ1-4	CASSVGDRGHEKLFF
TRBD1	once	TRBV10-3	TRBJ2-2	CAISDGTGVITGELFF
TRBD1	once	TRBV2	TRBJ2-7	CASNLNRGPYEQYF
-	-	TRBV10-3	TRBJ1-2	CAISGDRSYGYTF
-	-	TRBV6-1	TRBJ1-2	CASSELEFMRHGYTF
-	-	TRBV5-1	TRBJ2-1	CASTIGQRYNEQFF
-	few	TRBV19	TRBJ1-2	CASSIGGNGYTF
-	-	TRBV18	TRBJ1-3	CASSPTASSGNTIYF
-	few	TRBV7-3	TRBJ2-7	CASSLGRGLYEQYF
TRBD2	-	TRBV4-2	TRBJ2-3	CASSQSGRGDTDTQYF
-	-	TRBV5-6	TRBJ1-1	CASSPPSPTGSAEAFF
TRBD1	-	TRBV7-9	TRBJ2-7	CASSLQQGREQYF
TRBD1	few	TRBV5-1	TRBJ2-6	CASSPWTGKSSGANVLTF